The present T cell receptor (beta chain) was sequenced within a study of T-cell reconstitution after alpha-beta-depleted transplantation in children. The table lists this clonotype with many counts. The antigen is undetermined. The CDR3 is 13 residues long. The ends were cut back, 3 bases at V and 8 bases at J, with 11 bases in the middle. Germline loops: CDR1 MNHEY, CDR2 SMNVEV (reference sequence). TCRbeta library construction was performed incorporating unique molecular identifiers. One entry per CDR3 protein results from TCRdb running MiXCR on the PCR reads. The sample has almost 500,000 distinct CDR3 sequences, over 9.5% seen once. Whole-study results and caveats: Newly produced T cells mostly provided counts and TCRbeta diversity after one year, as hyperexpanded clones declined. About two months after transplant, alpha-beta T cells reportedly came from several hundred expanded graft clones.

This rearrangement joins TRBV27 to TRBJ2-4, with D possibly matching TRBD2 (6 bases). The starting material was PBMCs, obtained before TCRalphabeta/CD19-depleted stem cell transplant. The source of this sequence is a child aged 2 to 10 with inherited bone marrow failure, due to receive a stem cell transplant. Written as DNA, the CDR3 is TGTGCCAGCAGTTTGGGACTCGGAGACATTCAGTACTTC. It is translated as CASSLGLGDIQYF.